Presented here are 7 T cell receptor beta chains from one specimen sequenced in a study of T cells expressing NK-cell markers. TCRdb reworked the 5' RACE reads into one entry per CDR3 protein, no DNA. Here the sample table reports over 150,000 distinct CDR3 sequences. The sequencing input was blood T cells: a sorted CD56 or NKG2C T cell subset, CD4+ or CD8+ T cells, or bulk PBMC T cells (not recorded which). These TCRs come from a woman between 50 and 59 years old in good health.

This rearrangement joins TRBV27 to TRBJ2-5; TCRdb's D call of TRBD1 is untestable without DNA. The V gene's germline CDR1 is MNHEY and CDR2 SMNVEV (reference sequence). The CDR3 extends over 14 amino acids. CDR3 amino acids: CASSFLGQEETQYF.

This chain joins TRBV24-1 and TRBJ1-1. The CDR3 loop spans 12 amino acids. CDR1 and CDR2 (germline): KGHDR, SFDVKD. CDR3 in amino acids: CATSNGLTEAFF.

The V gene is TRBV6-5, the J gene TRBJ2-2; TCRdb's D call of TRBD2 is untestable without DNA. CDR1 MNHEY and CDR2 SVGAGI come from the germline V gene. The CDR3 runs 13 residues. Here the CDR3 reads CASSLAGSWELFF.

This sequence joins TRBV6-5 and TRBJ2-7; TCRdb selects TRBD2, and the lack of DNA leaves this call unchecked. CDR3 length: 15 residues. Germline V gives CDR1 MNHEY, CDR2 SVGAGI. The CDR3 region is CASSYSRLASYEQYF.

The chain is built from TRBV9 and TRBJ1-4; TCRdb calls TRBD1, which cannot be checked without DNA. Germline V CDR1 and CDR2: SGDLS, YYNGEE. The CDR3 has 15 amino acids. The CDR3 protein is CASSSSGRGNEKLFF.

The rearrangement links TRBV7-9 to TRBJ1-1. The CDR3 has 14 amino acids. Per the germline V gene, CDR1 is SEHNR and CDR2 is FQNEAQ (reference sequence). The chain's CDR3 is CASSPQDRNTEAFF. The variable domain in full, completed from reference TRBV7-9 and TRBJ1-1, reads DTGVSQNPRHKITKRGQNVTFRCDPISEHNRLYWYRQTLGQGPEFLTYFQNEAQLEKSRLLSDRFSAERPKGSFSTLEIQRTEQGDSAMYLCASSPQDRNTEAFFGQGTRLTVV.

The CDR3 protein is CASSLWPGPRSTDTQYF. V and J are TRBV7-9 and TRBJ2-3; the TCRdb D gene call, TRBD1, has no DNA to confirm it. CDR1 is SEHNR, CDR2 FQNEAQ, per germline (reference sequence). The CDR3 is made up of 17 amino acids.